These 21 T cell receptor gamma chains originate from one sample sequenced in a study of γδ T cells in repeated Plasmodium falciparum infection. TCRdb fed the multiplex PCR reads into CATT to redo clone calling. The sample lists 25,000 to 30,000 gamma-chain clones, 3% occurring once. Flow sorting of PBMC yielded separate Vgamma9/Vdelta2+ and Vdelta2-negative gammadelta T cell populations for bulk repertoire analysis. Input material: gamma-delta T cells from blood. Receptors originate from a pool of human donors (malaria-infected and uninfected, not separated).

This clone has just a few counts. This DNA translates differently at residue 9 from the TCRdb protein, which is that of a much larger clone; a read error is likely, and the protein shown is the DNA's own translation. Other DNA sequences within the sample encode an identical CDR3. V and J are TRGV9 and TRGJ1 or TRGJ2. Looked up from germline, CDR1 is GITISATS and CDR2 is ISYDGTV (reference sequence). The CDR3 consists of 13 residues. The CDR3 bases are TGCGCCTTGTGGGAGGTGCCCGGGAGTTGGAAACTCTTT. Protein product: CALWEVPGSWKLF.

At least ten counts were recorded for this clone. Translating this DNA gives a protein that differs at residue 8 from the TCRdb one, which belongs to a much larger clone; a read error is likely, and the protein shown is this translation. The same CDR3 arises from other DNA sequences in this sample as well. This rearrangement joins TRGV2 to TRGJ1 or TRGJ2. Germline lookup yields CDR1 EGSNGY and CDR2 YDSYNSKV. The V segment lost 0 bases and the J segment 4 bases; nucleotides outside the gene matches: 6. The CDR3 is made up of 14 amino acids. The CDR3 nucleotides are TGTGCCACCTGGGACGGGCCTAGGTATTATAAGAAACTCTTT. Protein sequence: CATWDGPRYYKKLF.

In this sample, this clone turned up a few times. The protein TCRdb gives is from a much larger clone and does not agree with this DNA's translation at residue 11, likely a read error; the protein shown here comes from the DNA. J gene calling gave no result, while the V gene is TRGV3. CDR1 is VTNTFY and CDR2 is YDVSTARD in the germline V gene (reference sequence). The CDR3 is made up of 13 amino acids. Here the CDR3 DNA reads TGTGCCACCTGGGAGTTGAATTATTATAAGGAACTCTTT. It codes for CATWELNYYKELF.

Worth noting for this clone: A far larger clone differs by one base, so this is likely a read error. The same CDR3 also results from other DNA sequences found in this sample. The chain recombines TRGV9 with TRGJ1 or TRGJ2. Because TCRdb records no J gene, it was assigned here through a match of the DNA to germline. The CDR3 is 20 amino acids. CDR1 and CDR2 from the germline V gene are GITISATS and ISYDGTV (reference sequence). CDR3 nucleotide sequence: TGTGCCCTGTGGGAGGTGGCGCGCCCTACCACCTATCCTCAGAAGAATAAGAAACTCTTT. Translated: CALWEVARPTTYPQKNKKLF.

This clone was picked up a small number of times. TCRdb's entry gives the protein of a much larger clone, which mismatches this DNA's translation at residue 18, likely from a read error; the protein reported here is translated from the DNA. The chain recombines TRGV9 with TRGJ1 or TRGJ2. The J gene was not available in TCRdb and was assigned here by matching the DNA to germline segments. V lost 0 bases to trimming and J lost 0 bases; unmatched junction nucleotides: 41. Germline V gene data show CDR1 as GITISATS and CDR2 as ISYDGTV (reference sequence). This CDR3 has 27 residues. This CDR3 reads CALWEVHGLTARMGRLWKGQNYYKKLF. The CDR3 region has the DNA TGTGCCTTGTGGGAGGTGCATGGGTTAACCGCCAGGATGGGCAGATTGTGGAAAGGCCAGAATTATTATAAGAAACTCTTT.

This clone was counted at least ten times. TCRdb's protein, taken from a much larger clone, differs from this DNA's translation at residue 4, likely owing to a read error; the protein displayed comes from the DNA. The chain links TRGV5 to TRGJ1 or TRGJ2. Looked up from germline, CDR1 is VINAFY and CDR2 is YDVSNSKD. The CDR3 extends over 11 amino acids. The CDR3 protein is CATRDGPEKLF. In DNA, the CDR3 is TGTGCCACCCGGGACGGCCCAGAGAAACTCTTT.

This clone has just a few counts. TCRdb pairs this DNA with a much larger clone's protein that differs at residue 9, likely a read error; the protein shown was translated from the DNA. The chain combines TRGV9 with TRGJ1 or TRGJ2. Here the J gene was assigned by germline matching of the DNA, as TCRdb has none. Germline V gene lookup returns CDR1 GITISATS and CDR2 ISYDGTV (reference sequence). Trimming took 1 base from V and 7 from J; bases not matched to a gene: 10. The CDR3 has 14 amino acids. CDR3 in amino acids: CALWEVPSEYKKLF. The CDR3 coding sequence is TGTGCCTTGTGGGAGGTACCCAGTGAGTATAAGAAACTCTTT.

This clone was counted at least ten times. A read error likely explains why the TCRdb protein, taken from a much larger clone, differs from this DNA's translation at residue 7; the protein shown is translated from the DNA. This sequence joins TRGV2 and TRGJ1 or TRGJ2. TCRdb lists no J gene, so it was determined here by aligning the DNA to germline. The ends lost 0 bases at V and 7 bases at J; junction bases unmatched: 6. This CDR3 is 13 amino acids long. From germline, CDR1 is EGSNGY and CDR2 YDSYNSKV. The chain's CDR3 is CATWDGHRYKKLF. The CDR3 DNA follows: TGTGCCACCTGGGACGGGCATCGGTATAAGAAACTCTTT.

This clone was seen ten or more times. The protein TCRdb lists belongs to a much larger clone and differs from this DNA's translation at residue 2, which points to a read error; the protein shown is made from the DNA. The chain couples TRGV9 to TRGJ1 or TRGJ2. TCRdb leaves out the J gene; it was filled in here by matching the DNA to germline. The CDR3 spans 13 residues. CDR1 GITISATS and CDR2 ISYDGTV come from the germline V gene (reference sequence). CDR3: CTLWEYRYYKKLF. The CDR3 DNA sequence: TGTACCTTGTGGGAGTATCGCTATTATAAGAAACTCTTT.

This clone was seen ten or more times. The CDR3: CATWDLNYYKKLF. CDR3 nucleotide sequence: TGTGCCACCTGGGACCTGAATTATTATAAGAAACTCTTT. The chain links TRGV3 to TRGJ1 or TRGJ2. The CDR3 runs to 13 residues. V shed 3 bases, J shed 0 bases, and the junction held 2 bases outside the gene matches. Germline assignment: CDR1 VTNTFY and CDR2 YDVSTARD (reference sequence).

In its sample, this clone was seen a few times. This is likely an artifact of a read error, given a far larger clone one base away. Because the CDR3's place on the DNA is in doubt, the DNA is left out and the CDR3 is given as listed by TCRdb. CDR3 amino acids: CATWDGAIRNSLAVEQHLLSQVSIGRIQHF. The V gene is TRGV2, but the J gene lacks a call. The CDR3 has 30 residues if both end residues are counted. Germline lookup yields CDR1 EGSNGY and CDR2 YDSYNSKV.

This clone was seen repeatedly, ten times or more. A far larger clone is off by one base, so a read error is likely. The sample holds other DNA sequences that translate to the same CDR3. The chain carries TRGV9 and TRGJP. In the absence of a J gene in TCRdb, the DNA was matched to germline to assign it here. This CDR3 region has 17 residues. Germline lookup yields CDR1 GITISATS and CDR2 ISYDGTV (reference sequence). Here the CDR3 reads CALWEFLKELGKKIKVF. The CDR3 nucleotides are TGTGCCTTGTGGGAATTCTTGAAAGAGTTGGGCAAGAAAATCAAGGTATTT.

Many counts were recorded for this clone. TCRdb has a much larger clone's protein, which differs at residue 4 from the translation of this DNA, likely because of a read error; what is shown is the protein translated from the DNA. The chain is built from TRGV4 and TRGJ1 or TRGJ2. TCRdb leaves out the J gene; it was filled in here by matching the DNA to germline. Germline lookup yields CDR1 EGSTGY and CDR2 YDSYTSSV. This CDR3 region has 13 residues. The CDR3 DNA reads TGTGCCACCCGGGATGGGCGTTATTATAAGAAACTCTTT. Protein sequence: CATRDGRYYKKLF.

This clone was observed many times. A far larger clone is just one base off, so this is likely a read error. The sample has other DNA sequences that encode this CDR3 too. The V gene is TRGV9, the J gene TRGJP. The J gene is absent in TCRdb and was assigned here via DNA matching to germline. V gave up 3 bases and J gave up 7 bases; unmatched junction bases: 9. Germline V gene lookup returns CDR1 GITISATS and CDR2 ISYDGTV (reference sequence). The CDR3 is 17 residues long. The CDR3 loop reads CALWETTPELGKKIKVF. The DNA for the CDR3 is TGTGCCTTGTGGGAGACCACCCCGGAGTTGGGCAAAAAAATCAAGGTATTT.

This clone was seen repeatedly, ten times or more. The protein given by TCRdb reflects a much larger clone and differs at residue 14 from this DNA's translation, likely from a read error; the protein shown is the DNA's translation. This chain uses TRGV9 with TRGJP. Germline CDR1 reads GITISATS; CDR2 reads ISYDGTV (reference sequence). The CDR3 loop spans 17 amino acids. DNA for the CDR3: TGTGCCTTGTGGGAGGTGCGAAAAGAGTTGGGCAAAAAAACCAAGGTATTT. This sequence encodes CALWEVRKELGKKTKVF.

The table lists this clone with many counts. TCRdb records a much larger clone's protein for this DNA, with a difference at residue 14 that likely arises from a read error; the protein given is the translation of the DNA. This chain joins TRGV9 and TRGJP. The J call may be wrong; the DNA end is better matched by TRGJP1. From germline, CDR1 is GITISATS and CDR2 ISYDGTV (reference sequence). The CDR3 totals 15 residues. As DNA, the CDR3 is TGTGCCTTGTGGGACCAAGAGTTGGGCAAAAAAATCAAGATATTT. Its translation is CALWDQELGKKIKIF.

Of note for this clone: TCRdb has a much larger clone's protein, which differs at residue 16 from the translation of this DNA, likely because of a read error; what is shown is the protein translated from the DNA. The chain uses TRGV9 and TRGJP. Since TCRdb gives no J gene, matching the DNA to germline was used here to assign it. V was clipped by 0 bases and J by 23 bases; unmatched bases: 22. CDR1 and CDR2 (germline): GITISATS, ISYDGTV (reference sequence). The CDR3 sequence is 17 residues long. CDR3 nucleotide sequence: TGTGCCTTGTGGGAGGTGCACCTATATACCACTGGTTGGTTCAAGGTATTT. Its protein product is CALWEVHLYTTGWFKVF.

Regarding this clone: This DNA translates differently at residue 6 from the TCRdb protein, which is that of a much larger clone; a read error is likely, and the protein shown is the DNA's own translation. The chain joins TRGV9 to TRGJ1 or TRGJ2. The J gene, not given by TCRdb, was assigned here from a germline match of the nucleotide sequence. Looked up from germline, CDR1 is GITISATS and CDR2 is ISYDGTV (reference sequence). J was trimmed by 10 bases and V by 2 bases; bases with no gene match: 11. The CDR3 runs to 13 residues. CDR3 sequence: CALWEARPLKKLF. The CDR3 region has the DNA TGTGCCTTGTGGGAGGCGCGGCCCTTAAAGAAACTCTTT.

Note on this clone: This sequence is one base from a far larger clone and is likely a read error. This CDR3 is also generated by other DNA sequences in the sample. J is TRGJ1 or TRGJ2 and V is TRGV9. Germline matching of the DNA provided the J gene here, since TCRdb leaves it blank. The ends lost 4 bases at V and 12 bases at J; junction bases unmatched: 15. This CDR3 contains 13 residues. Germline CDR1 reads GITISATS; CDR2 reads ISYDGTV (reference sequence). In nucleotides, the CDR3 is TGTGCCTTGTGGGAAGTGCCCGGGATTTGGAAACTCTTT. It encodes CALWEVPGIWKLF.

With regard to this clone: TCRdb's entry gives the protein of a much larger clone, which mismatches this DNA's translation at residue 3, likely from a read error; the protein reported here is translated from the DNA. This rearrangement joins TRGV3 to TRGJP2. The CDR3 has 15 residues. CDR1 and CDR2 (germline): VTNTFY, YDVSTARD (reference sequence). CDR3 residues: CASWDRQGSDWIKTF. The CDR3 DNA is TGTGCCTCCTGGGACAGGCAGGGTAGTGATTGGATCAAGACGTTT.

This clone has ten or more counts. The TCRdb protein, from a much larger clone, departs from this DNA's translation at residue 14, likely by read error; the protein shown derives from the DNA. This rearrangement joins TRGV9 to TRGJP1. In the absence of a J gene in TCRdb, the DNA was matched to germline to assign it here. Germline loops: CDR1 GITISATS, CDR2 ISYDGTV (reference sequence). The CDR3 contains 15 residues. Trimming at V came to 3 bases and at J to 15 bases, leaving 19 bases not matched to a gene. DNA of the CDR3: TGTGCCTTGTGGGAGTCAGAGTTGGGCAAAAAAATCAAGATATTT. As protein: CALWESELGKKIKIF.